This T cell receptor (beta chain) was profiled in a study of T cells in Graves' hyperthyroidism and ophthalmopathy. Study-wide points: A model built on 13 V-J features separated ophthalmopathy from stable hyperthyroidism. In the blood, most expanded thyroid clonotypes above 0.001 appeared as well.

Trimming took 2 bases from V and 3 from J, leaving 11 bases between them. Germline-derived CDR1 and CDR2 are GTSNPN and SVGIG (reference sequence). The CDR3 length is 13 residues. As to this clonotype: The antigen remains undetermined.

Diagnosing involved the use of clinical symptoms, serum thyroxine and TRAb, thyroid ultrasound and orbital computed tomography. Fresh peripheral blood, roughly 9.8 ml of it, supplied the PBMCs. Amplified regions were TCR beta CDR3 sequences from RNA transcripts. HTBI primers were used for first-round RT-PCR of the TCR CDR3. TCRdb itself ran the multiplex PCR reads through MiXCR, one entry per CDR3 protein. The profile shows more than 600,000 distinct CDR3 sequences, approximately 16% of them singletons. The sequence was collected from a man in his late teens or twenties with Graves' hyperthyroidism. Material for sequencing was blood. The J gene is TRBJ2-7, the V gene TRBV30; perhaps TRBD2 as D (7 bases). CDR3 bases: TGTGCCTGGAGTTGGGGAGGGGGCTACGAGCAGTACTTC. Translation gives CAWSWGGGYEQYF.